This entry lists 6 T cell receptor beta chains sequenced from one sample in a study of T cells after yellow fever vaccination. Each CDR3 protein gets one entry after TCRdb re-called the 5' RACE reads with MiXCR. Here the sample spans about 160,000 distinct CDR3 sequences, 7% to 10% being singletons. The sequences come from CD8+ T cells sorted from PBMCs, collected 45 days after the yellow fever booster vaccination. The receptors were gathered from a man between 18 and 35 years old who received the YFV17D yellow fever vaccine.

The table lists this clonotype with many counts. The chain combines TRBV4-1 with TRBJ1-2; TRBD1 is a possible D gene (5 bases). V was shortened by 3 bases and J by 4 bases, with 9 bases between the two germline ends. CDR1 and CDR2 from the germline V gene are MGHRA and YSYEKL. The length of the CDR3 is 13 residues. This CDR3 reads CASSQGGSYGYTF. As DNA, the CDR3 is TGCGCCAGCAGCCAGGGGGGTTCCTATGGCTACACCTTC.

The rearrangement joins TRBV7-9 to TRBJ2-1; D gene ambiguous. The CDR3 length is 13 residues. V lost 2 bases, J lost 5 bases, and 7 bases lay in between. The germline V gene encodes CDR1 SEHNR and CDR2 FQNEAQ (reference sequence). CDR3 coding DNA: TGTGCCAGCAGCTTACTTCCAAACAATGAGCAGTTCTTC. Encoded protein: CASSLLPNNEQFF.

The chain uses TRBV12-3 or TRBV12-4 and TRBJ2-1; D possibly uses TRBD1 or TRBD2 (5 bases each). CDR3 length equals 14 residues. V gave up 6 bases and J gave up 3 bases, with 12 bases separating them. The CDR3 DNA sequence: TGTGCCAGCAGCCGTAGAGGGGTCTACAATGAGCAGTTCTTC. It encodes CASSRRGVYNEQFF.

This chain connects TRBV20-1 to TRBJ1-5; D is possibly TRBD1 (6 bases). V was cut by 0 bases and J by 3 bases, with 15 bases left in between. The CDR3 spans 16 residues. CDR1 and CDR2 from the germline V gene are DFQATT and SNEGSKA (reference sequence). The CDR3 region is CSARDRDTEINQPQHF. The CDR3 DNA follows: TGCAGTGCTAGAGACCGGGACACAGAAATCAATCAGCCCCAGCATTTT.

The CDR3 loop reads CASSKNGGATEAFF. CDR3 in DNA: TGTGCCAGCTCCAAGAACGGAGGGGCCACTGAAGCTTTCTTT. The rearrangement links TRBV3-1 to TRBJ1-1, with D possibly being TRBD1 (5 bases). Germline CDR1 reads LGHDT; CDR2 reads YNNKEL (reference sequence). Deletions cut 8 bases from V and 4 bases from J, with 17 bases between. CDR3 length: 14 residues.

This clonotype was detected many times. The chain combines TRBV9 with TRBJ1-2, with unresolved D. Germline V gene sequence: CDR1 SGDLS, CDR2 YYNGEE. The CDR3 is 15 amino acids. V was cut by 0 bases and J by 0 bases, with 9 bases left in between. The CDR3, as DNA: TGTGCCAGCAGCGTAGCTGAGAGCGCTAACTATGGCTACACCTTC. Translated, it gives CASSVAESANYGYTF. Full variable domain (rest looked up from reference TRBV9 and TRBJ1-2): DSGVTQTPKHLITATGQRVTLRCSPRSGDLSVYWYQQSLDQGLQFLIQYYNGEERAKGNILERFSAQQFPDLHSELNLSSLELGDSALYFCASSVAESANYGYTFGSGTRLTVV.